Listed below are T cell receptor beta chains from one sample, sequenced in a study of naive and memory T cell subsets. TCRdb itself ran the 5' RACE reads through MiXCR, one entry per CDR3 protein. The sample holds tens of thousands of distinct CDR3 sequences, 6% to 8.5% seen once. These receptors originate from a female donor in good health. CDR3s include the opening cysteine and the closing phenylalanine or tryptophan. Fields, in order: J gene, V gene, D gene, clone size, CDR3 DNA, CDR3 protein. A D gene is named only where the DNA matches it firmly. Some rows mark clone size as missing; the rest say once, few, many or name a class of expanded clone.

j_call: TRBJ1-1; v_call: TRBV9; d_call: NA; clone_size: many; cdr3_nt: TGTGCCAGCAGCGAGGCCCGGGGGACTGAAGCTTTCTTT; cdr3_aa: CASSEARGTEAFF
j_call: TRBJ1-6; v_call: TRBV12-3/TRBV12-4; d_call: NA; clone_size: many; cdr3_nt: TGTGCCAGCAGTTTCGATCGGGGGCGCGTTTCACCCCTCCACTTT; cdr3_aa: CASSFDRGRVSPLHF
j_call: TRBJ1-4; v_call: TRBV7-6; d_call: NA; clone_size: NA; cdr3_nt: TGTGCCAGCAGCTTAAGGGCGAGCGGAATCAATGAAAAACTGTTTTTT; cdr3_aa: CASSLRASGINEKLFF
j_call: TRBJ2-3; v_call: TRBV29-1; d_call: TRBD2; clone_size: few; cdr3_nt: TGCAGCGTTGTAGGACTAGCGAGCACAGATACGCAGTATTTT; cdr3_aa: CSVVGLASTDTQYF
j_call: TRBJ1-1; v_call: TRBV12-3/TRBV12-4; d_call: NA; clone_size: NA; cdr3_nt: TGTGCCAGCAGTCAAATGACAGGGAACACTGAAGCTTTCTTT; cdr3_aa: CASSQMTGNTEAFF
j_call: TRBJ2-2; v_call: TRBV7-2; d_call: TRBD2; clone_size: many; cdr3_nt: TGTGCCAGCAGCCGGGGGGGAGACGGAACCGGGGAGCTGTTTTTT; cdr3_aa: CASSRGGDGTGELFF
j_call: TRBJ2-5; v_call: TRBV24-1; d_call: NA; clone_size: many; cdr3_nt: TGTGCCACCAGTGATTCAGCCCTCCAAGAGACCCAGTACTTC; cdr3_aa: CATSDSALQETQYF
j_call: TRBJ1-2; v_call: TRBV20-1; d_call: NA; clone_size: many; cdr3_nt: TGCAGTGCTGCATTAAACCAGGCGTCTATTGTCAAAGACTATGGCTACACCTTC; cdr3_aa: CSAALNQASIVKDYGYTF
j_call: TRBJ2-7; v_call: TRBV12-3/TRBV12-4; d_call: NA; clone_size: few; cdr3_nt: TGTGCCAGCAGTAGGACAGCTAACCGTTACGAGCAGTACTTC; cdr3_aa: CASSRTANRYEQYF
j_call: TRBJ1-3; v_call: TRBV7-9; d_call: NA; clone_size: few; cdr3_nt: TGTGCCAGCAGCCCACCGGGCCTCTCTGGAAACACCATATATTTT; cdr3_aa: CASSPPGLSGNTIYF